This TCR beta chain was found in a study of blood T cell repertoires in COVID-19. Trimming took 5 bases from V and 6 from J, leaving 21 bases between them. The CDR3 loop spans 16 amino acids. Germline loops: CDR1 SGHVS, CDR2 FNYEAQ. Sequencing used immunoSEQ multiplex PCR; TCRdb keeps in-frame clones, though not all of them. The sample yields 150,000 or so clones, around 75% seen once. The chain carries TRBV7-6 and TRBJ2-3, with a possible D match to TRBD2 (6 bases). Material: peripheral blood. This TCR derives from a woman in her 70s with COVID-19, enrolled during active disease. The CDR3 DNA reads TGTGCCAGCAGCCCCAACGGGGGTAGCCCGGGGGATACGCAGTATTTT. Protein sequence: CASSPNGGSPGDTQYF.